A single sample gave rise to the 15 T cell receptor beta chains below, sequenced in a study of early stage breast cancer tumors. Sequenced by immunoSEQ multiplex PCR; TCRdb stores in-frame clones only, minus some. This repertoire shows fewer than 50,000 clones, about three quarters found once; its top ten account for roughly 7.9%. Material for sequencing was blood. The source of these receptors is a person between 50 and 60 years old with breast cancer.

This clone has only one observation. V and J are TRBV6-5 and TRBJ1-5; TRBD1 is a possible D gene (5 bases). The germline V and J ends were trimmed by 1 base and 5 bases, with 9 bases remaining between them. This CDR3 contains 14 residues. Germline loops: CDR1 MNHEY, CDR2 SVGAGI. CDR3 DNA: TGTGCCAGCAGTTACTGGGGGGAGGATCAGCCCCAGCATTTT. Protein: CASSYWGEDQPQHF.

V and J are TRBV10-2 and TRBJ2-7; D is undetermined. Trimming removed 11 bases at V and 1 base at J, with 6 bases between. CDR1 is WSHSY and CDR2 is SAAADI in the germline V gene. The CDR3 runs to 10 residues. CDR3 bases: TGCGCCGCCGGGTCCTACGAGCAGTACTTC. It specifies CAAGSYEQYF.

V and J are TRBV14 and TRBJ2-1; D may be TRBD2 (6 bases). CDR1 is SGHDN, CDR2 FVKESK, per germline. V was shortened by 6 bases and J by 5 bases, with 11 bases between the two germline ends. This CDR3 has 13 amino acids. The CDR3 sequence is CASRIGGDNEQFF. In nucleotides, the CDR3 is TGTGCCAGCAGGATTGGAGGGGACAATGAGCAGTTCTTC.

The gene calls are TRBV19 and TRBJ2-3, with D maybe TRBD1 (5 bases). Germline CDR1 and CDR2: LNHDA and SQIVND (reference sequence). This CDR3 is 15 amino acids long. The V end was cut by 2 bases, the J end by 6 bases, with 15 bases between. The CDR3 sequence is CASSIRGPKADTQYF. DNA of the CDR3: TGTGCCAGTAGTATAAGGGGTCCCAAAGCTGATACGCAGTATTTT.

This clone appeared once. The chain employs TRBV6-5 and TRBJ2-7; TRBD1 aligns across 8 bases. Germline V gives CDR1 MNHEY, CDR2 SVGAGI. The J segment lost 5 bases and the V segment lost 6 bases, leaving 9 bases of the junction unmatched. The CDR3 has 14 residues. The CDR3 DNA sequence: TGTGCCAGCAGCCCTCACAGGGGGTTTAACGAGCAGTACGTC. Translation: CASSPHRGFNEQYV.

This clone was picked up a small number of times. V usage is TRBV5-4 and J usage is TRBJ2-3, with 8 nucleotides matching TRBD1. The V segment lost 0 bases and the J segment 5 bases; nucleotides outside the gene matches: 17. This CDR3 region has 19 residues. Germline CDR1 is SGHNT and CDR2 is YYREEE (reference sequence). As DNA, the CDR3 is TGTGCCAGCAGCTTGGCTGGGACAGGCGTCTCGTATAGACAAGATACGCAGTATTTT. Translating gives CASSLAGTGVSYRQDTQYF.

The CDR3: CASSSTGWNTEAFF. CDR3 DNA sequence: TGTGCCAGCAGTTCGACAGGGTGGAACACTGAAGCTTTCTTT. This chain joins TRBV28 and TRBJ1-1, with TRBD1 matching over 7 bases. V was clipped by 4 bases and J by 1 base; unmatched bases: 3. Germline V lookup: CDR1 MDHEN, CDR2 SYDVKM. CDR3 length: 14 residues.

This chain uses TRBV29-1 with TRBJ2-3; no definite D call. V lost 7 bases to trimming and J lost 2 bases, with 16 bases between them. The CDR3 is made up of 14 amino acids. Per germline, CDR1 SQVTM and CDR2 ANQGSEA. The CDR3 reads CSARMRLHTDTQYF. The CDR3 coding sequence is TGCAGCGCCCGCATGAGACTGCACACAGATACGCAGTATTTT.

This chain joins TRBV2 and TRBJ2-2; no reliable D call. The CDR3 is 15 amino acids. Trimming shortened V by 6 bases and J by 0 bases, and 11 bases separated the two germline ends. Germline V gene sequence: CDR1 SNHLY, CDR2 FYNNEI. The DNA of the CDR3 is TGTGCCAGCAGGAACATACGATCGAACACCGGGGAGCTGTTTTTT. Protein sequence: CASRNIRSNTGELFF. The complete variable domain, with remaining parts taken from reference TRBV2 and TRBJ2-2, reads EPEVTQTPSHQVTQMGQEVILRCVPISNHLYFYWYRQILGQKVEFLVSFYNNEISEKSEIFDDQFSVERPDGSNFTLKIRSTKLEDSAMYFCASRNIRSNTGELFFGEGSRLTVL.

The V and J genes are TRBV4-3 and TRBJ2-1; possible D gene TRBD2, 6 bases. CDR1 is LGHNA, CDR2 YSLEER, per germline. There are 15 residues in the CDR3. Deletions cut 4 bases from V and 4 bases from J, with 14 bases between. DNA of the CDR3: TGCGCCAGCAGCCGGAGCGGGCAGGGATACAATGAGCAGTTCTTC. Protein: CASSRSGQGYNEQFF.

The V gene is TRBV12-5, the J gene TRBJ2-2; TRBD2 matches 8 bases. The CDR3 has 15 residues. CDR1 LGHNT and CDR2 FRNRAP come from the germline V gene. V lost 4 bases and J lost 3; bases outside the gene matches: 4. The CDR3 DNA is TGTGCTAGTGGTTCCCCAGCGGGAGACACCGGGGAGCTGTTTTTT. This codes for CASGSPAGDTGELFF.

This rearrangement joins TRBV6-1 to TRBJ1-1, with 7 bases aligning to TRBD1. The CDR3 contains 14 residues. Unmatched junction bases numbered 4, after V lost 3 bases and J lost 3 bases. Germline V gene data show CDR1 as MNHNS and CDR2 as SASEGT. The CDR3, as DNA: TGTGCCAGCAGTGAGACAGGGAAAGACACTGAAGCTTTCTTT. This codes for CASSETGKDTEAFF.

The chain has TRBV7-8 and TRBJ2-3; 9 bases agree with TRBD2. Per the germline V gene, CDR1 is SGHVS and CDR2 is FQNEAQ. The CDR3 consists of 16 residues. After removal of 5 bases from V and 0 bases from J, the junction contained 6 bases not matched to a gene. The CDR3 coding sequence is TGTGCCAGCAGCCGCACTAGCGGGTTTAGCACAGATACGCAGTATTTT. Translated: CASSRTSGFSTDTQYF.

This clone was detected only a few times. This CDR3 is CASSLGRGYEQYF. CDR3 in DNA: TGTGCCAGCAGTTTGGGGCGGGGCTACGAGCAGTACTTC. This chain joins TRBV27 and TRBJ2-7, with D tentatively TRBD2 (6 bases). V gave up 3 bases and J gave up 3 bases, with 9 bases separating them. This CDR3 spans 13 amino acids. Germline loops: CDR1 MNHEY, CDR2 SMNVEV (reference sequence).

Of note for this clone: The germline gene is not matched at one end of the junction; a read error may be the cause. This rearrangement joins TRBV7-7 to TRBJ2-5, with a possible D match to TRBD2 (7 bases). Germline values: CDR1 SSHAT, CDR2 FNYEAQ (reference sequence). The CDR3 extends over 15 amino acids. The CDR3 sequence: CASSRPRGAQETQYF. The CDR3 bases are TGTGCTAGCAGCCGACCCCGGGGGGCCCAAGAGACCCAGTACTTC.